This entry describes one T cell receptor beta chain. Its matching antigen is unknown. CD45RA+ naive and CD45RA-negative memory subsets were separated from CD4+ cells. This sample is part of a study of shared clonotypes between healthy human individuals. Study conclusions and caveats: Non-shared clonotypes were found to have lower generation probabilities than the clonotypes that were shared by all four of the sorted-subset donors. Among donors, the sharing of clonotypes was expected to be influenced by sequencing depth.

Genomic DNA of each subset was evenly split across several immunoSEQ plates. Profiled with immunoSEQ multiplex PCR; TCRdb holds only in-frame clones, not every one. The sample includes 1 million to 1.2 million clones, approximately 80% of them seen just once. The CDR3 is 16 amino acids. Germline values: CDR1 LGHNA, CDR2 YSLEER. The ends lost 4 bases at V and 4 bases at J; junction bases unmatched: 10. This chain joins TRBV4-3 and TRBJ2-3; 8 nucleotides match TRBD2. Sequencing input: memory CD4+ T cells from PBMCs. Subset meaning: CD45RA-negative fraction. The clonotype comes from a young man in good health. Some clones in this sample may be carry-over from other donors' samples. The CDR3 sequence is CASSPRAAGASDTQYF. CDR3 bases: TGCGCCAGCAGCCCTCGGGCAGCGGGAGCTTCAGATACGCAGTATTTT.